These 5 T cell receptor beta chains share one sample of origin, sequenced in a study of blood T cell repertoires in COVID-19. Measured with immunoSEQ multiplex PCR; TCRdb has only the in-frame clones, and not every one. The sample includes some 360,000 clones, more than 70% seen only once; the top ten take approximately 1%. The sample taken for sequencing was PBMCs or T cells enriched from blood (not recorded which). The source is a woman under 40 who had been exposed to COVID-19.

The chain is built from TRBV27 and TRBJ2-3, with 12 bases identical to TRBD2. Germline V lookup: CDR1 MNHEY, CDR2 SMNVEV (reference sequence). The CDR3 spans 19 residues. Trimming took 1 base from V and 10 from J; bases not matched to a gene: 18. CDR3 DNA sequence: TGTGCCAGCAGTTTATATTCCCAGAGACTAGCGGGAGAAGGGGCCGCGCAGTATTTT. Translation gives CASSLYSQRLAGEGAAQYF.

The V call is TRBV14, the J call TRBJ2-7, with 7 bases fitting TRBD2. Germline lookup yields CDR1 SGHDN and CDR2 FVKESK. The CDR3 is 15 residues long. The J segment lost 3 bases and the V segment lost 4 bases, leaving 9 bases of the junction unmatched. DNA for the CDR3: TGTGCCAGCAGCCCCACCGCGGGAGTTCTCTACGAGCAGTACTTC. This gives the protein CASSPTAGVLYEQYF.

V is TRBV10-3 and J is TRBJ2-3; the match to TRBD2 covers 14 bases. Germline lookup yields CDR1 ENHRY and CDR2 SYGVKD. The CDR3 extends over 18 amino acids. V shed 7 bases, J shed 4 bases, and the junction held 13 bases outside the gene matches. CDR3 residues: CAIKGSVGLAGGSDTQYF. CDR3 bases: TGTGCCATCAAGGGGTCAGTAGGACTAGCGGGAGGTTCAGATACGCAGTATTTT.

This chain connects TRBV7-8 to TRBJ2-7; D gene uncertain. The CDR3 runs 13 residues. The V end was cut by 5 bases, the J end by 3 bases, with 11 bases between. From germline, CDR1 is SGHVS and CDR2 FQNEAQ. The CDR3 region has the DNA TGTGCCAGCAGCCCGCTAAGACACTACGAGCAGTACTTC. Translation gives CASSPLRHYEQYF.

This chain uses TRBV6-5 with TRBJ1-4, with D uncertain. Germline V gives CDR1 MNHEY, CDR2 SVGAGI. Trimming cost V 7 bases and J 8 bases, with 20 bases left between them. The CDR3 has 15 residues. CDR3 amino acids: CASNFEMGPVEKLFF. Here the CDR3 DNA reads TGTGCCAGCAATTTCGAGATGGGCCCCGTGGAAAAACTGTTTTTT.